One and the same sample provided the 28 T cell receptor beta chains below, sequenced in a study of T-cell memory formation after mild COVID-19. In TCRdb, the 5' RACE reads were re-called with MiXCR into one record per CDR3 protein. The sample holds roughly 600,000 distinct CDR3 sequences; roughly 18% are singletons and the top ten take about 11%. The source material was PBMCs or a T cell subset sorted from them (not recorded which). These receptors all stem from an adult woman who had mild COVID-19 (a few samples of this study predate the infection). Cell type and time point are not known.

This clonotype has a handful of counts. The rearrangement uses TRBV5-1 and TRBJ2-7; 13 nucleotides align to TRBD2. V dropped 4 bases and J dropped 0; count of bases not matched to a gene: 4. The CDR3 runs 16 residues. CDR1 SGHRS and CDR2 YFSETQ come from the germline V gene. CDR3 region: CASSRGTSGTSYEQYF. For the CDR3, the DNA is TGCGCCAGCAGCAGGGGGACTAGCGGGACCTCCTACGAGCAGTACTTC.

This clonotype was seen at least ten times. The CDR3 DNA follows: TGTGCCAGCAGTTTACAGGGGCGCCCACCAGATACGCAGTATTTT. It translates to CASSLQGRPPDTQYF. This rearrangement joins TRBV27 to TRBJ2-3, with D possibly matching TRBD1 (6 bases). Germline values: CDR1 MNHEY, CDR2 SMNVEV (reference sequence). This CDR3 comprises 15 residues. The V end was cut by 2 bases, the J end by 4 bases, with 13 bases between.

Only one count was recorded for this clonotype. Without the conserved terminal phenylalanine or tryptophan, this CDR3 likely stems from a read error. The chain links TRBV5-1 to TRBJ2-5; a weak D match, TRBD1 (5 bases). The germline V gene encodes CDR1 SGHRS and CDR2 YFSETQ. V was pared by 0 bases and J by 5 bases, with 11 bases between. The CDR3 runs 14 residues. The CDR3 DNA reads TGCGCCAGCAGCTTGGATCAGGGTCGGGAGACCCAGTACCTC. Translating gives CASSLDQGRETQYL.

This clonotype was counted between two and nine times. This chain connects TRBV6-2 or TRBV6-3 to TRBJ2-1; 12 nucleotides line up with TRBD2. This CDR3 comprises 17 residues. The V segment lost 2 bases and the J segment 6 bases; nucleotides outside the gene matches: 8. Germline CDR1 MNHEY, CDR2 SVGEGT. This chain's CDR3 is CASSYPRGLAGTNEQFF. CDR3 DNA: TGTGCCAGCAGTTACCCCCGAGGACTAGCGGGAACCAATGAGCAGTTCTTC.

This sequence joins TRBV18 and TRBJ2-3, with TRBD1 matching over 9 bases. Trimming at V came to 4 bases and at J to 2 bases, leaving 10 bases not matched to a gene. The CDR3 spans 17 residues. Germline-derived CDR1 and CDR2 are KGHSH and LQKENI. CDR3 nucleotides: TGTGCCAGCTCACTAAAGACAGGGGGGCGTGCCACAGATACGCAGTATTTT. This translates into CASSLKTGGRATDTQYF.

This clonotype was seen a handful of times. The rearrangement uses TRBV11-2 and TRBJ2-3; 9 bases line up with TRBD1. The germline V gene has CDR1 SGHAT and CDR2 FQNNGV. With V trimmed by 5 bases and J by 1 base, 10 bases remained unmatched. The CDR3 has 17 amino acids. Written as DNA, the CDR3 is TGTGCCAGCAGCACCCGACTACAGGGGGCGGGCACAGATACGCAGTATTTT. Translating gives CASSTRLQGAGTDTQYF. The full variable domain, with the rest looked up from reference TRBV11-2 and TRBJ2-3, is EAGVAQSPRYKIIEKRQSVAFWCNPISGHATLYWYQQILGQGPKLLIQFQNNGVVDDSQLPKDRFSAERLKGVDSTLKIQPAKLEDSAVYLCASSTRLQGAGTDTQYFGPGTRLTVL.

Ten or more counts support this clonotype. This chain joins TRBV12-3 or TRBV12-4 and TRBJ2-3, with 12 bases that match TRBD1. The V and J ends lost 6 bases and 2 bases, in that order; junction bases with no gene match: 3. The CDR3 length is 15 residues. Written as DNA, the CDR3 is TGTGCCAGCAGAACGGGACAGGGGGCCACAGATACGCAGTATTTT. Translated, it gives CASRTGQGATDTQYF.

The chain carries TRBV4-1 and TRBJ2-1; the D gene is possibly TRBD1 (6 bases). The CDR3 covers 16 residues. Looked up from germline, CDR1 is MGHRA and CDR2 is YSYEKL. Trimming stripped 0 bases from V and 2 bases from J, with 11 bases between. CDR3 nucleotide sequence: TGCGCCAGCAGCCAAGAGTCGGGGACACCCTACAATGAGCAGTTCTTC. Translation gives CASSQESGTPYNEQFF.

This clonotype was seen a few times. V gene TRBV3-1 combines with J gene TRBJ1-1, with no clear D. Per germline, CDR1 LGHDT and CDR2 YNNKEL (reference sequence). The CDR3 is 15 amino acids. Deletions cut 1 base from V and 4 bases from J, with 13 bases between. The CDR3 here is CASSQVEGLGTEAFF. Written as DNA, the CDR3 is TGTGCCAGCAGCCAAGTGGAGGGCTTAGGCACTGAAGCTTTCTTT.

There are many counts of this clonotype. The rearrangement joins TRBV5-1 to TRBJ2-3, with D unclear. Per germline, CDR1 SGHRS and CDR2 YFSETQ. V gave up 5 bases and J gave up 6 bases, with 19 bases separating them. The CDR3 contains 15 residues. The CDR3 DNA reads as TGCGCCAGCAGAAGGGCCCCGGACGGCTCGGATACGCAGTATTTT. Amino acid sequence: CASRRAPDGSDTQYF.

The table lists this clonotype with many counts. J is TRBJ1-1 and V is TRBV29-1; no reliable D call. V was trimmed by 8 bases and J by 3 bases, leaving 10 bases between them. The germline CDR1 and CDR2 sequences are SQVTM and ANQGSEA. The CDR3 loop spans 11 amino acids. For the CDR3, the DNA is TGCAGCCCGGGTGGTTACACTGAAGCTTTCTTT. It codes for CSPGGYTEAFF. The full variable domain, in which reference TRBV29-1 and TRBJ1-1 provide the parts outside the CDR3, is SAVISQKPSRDICQRGTSLTIQCQVDSQVTMMFWYRQQPGQSLTLIATANQGSEATYESGFVIDKFPISRPNLTFSTLTVSNMSPEDSSIYLCSPGGYTEAFFGQGTRLTVV.

This clonotype was seen repeatedly, ten times or more. This sequence joins TRBV4-3 and TRBJ2-3; D might be TRBD2 (5 bases). The CDR3 covers 15 residues. Germline V gives CDR1 LGHNA, CDR2 YSLEER. Trimming took off 5 bases at V and 4 bases at J, with 16 bases between the two ends. CDR3 amino acids: CASSSGIRGSDTQYF. The CDR3 bases are TGCGCCAGCAGCTCCGGGATCCGAGGCTCAGATACGCAGTATTTT.

The chain carries TRBV5-1 and TRBJ2-7; D uncertain. This CDR3 is 13 amino acids long. Germline V gene data show CDR1 as SGHRS and CDR2 as YFSETQ. Trimming removed 0 bases at V and 4 bases at J, with 8 bases between. Here the CDR3 reads CASSLAIGYEQYF. The CDR3 nucleotides read TGCGCCAGCAGCTTGGCCATAGGTTACGAGCAGTACTTC.

The rearrangement joins TRBV20-1 to TRBJ1-2, with 8 nucleotides matching TRBD1. CDR3 size: 13 residues. V lost 3 bases to trimming and J lost 8 bases; unmatched junction nucleotides: 8. Per the germline V gene, CDR1 is DFQATT and CDR2 is SNEGSKA (reference sequence). CDR3: CSASDRGARGYTF. The CDR3 DNA reads as TGCAGTGCTAGTGACAGGGGCGCGAGGGGCTACACCTTC.

The chain employs TRBV9 and TRBJ1-1, with D maybe TRBD1 (5 bases). The CDR3 contains 15 residues. Germline V lookup: CDR1 SGDLS, CDR2 YYNGEE. V was trimmed by 3 bases and J by 1 base, leaving 13 bases between them. CDR3 nucleotide sequence: TGTGCCAGCAGCGCCTTTACAGGAAAGAACACTGAAGCTTTCTTT. It codes for CASSAFTGKNTEAFF. Combining the CDR3 with reference TRBV9 and TRBJ1-1 gives the whole variable domain DSGVTQTPKHLITATGQRVTLRCSPRSGDLSVYWYQQSLDQGLQFLIQYYNGEERAKGNILERFSAQQFPDLHSELNLSSLELGDSALYFCASSAFTGKNTEAFFGQGTRLTVV.

The J gene is TRBJ1-1, the V gene TRBV11-2; TRBD1 aligns across 9 bases. This CDR3 is 15 amino acids long. The V segment lost 1 base and the J segment 5 bases; nucleotides outside the gene matches: 5. Germline values: CDR1 SGHAT, CDR2 FQNNGV. As DNA, the CDR3 is TGTGCCAGCAGCTTAGGGGGCGGGACAGGGACTGAAGCTTTCTTT. The encoded protein is CASSLGGGTGTEAFF. The variable domain in full, with the rest retrieved from reference TRBV11-2 and TRBJ1-1, is EAGVAQSPRYKIIEKRQSVAFWCNPISGHATLYWYQQILGQGPKLLIQFQNNGVVDDSQLPKDRFSAERLKGVDSTLKIQPAKLEDSAVYLCASSLGGGTGTEAFFGQGTRLTVV.

At least ten counts were recorded for this clonotype. The gene calls are TRBV6-6 and TRBJ2-1, with D uncertain. Germline V gives CDR1 MNHNY, CDR2 SVGAGI (reference sequence). Trimming removed 6 bases from V and 5 bases from J, with 8 bases in between. The CDR3 has 12 amino acids. CDR3 protein: CASSLQNNEQFF. The CDR3, as DNA: TGTGCCAGCAGCTTACAGAACAATGAGCAGTTCTTC.

This clonotype was seen a handful of times. The rearrangement links TRBV5-5 to TRBJ2-7; TRBD1 matches 10 bases. The V gene's germline CDR1 is SGHKS and CDR2 YYEKEE (reference sequence). This CDR3 contains 15 residues. Trimming removed 4 bases from V and 6 bases from J; junction bases left unmatched: 10. Here the CDR3 reads CASSTGPGQGREQYF. DNA for the CDR3: TGTGCCAGCAGCACCGGCCCGGGACAGGGGCGCGAGCAGTACTTC.

The V and J genes are TRBV7-9 and TRBJ1-4; no firm D call. This CDR3 has 12 amino acids. Germline CDR1 and CDR2: SEHNR and FQNEAQ (reference sequence). Trimming removed 5 bases at V and 13 bases at J, with 14 bases between. CDR3 coding DNA: TGTGCCAGCAGCCCAGCGGGTGGGAGACTGTTTTTT. Residues: CASSPAGGRLFF.

This clonotype was found a few times. This chain uses TRBV11-2 with TRBJ1-1; no clear D gene. CDR1 SGHAT and CDR2 FQNNGV come from the germline V gene. This CDR3 region has 16 residues. V was trimmed by 7 bases and J by 3 bases, leaving 21 bases between them. CDR3: CASTETRATPYTEAFF. CDR3 coding DNA: TGTGCCAGCACCGAGACCCGCGCCACGCCATACACTGAAGCTTTCTTT.

This chain joins TRBV4-1 and TRBJ2-5; D is unresolved. CDR3 length: 15 residues. The germline V gene has CDR1 MGHRA and CDR2 YSYEKL. V lost 1 base, J lost 5 bases, and 14 bases lay in between. The CDR3 protein is CASSQGGPRIETQYF. The CDR3 region has the DNA TGCGCCAGCAGCCAAGGAGGTCCGAGGATCGAGACCCAGTACTTC.

Only a few counts were recorded for this clonotype. The V gene is TRBV7-6, the J gene TRBJ2-3; weak D call: TRBD2 (7 bases). Germline V lookup: CDR1 SGHVS, CDR2 FNYEAQ. V dropped 5 bases and J dropped 7 bases, with 13 bases sitting between them. The CDR3 spans 13 residues. CDR3 amino acids: CASSPTGGNTQYF. CDR3 DNA sequence: TGTGCCAGCAGCCCCACGGGGGGCAATACGCAGTATTTT.

This clonotype was observed at least ten times. The J gene is TRBJ1-1, the V gene TRBV5-1; D gene unclear. The germline V gene encodes CDR1 SGHRS and CDR2 YFSETQ. CDR3 length equals 14 residues. Trimming removed 4 bases at V and 1 base at J, with 11 bases between. CDR3 in amino acids: CASSQELGNTEAFF. The DNA of the CDR3 is TGCGCCAGCAGCCAAGAACTGGGGAACACTGAAGCTTTCTTT. The full variable domain, rest sourced from reference TRBV5-1 and TRBJ1-1, is KAGVTQTPRYLIKTRGQQVTLSCSPISGHRSVSWYQQTPGQGLQFLFEYFSETQRNKGNFPGRFSGRQFSNSRSEMNVSTLELGDSALYLCASSQELGNTEAFFGQGTRLTVV.

A few counts support this clonotype. This chain connects TRBV7-2 to TRBJ1-1; possibly TRBD1 for D (5 bases). V was cut by 5 bases and J by 7 bases, with 17 bases left in between. This CDR3 has 14 residues. Germline CDR1 and CDR2: SGHTA and FQGNSA. In DNA, the CDR3 is TGTGCCAGCAGCCATGGGGGGTTGAAGGGTGAAGCTTTCTTT. Translated: CASSHGGLKGEAFF.

This clonotype was counted at least ten times. The chain couples TRBV20-1 to TRBJ2-7; 13 bases agree with TRBD2. The CDR3 is 13 amino acids. Germline trimming cut 5 bases from V and 7 bases from J; bases unmatched to any gene: 5. Germline V gene sequence: CDR1 DFQATT, CDR2 SNEGSKA (reference sequence). The CDR3 sequence: CSAPTSGGREQYF. CDR3 coding DNA: TGCAGTGCTCCGACTAGCGGGGGGCGTGAGCAGTACTTC.

The gene calls are TRBV18 and TRBJ1-3, with D possibly being TRBD1 (6 bases). V dropped 2 bases and J dropped 2 bases, with 13 bases sitting between them. CDR3 length: 16 residues. The V gene's germline CDR1 is KGHSH and CDR2 LQKENI. CDR3 loop: CASSPGNTGTGNTIYF. Written as DNA, the CDR3 is TGTGCCAGCTCACCAGGAAATACAGGGACTGGAAACACCATATATTTT.

V is TRBV7-6 and J is TRBJ2-1, with D possibly matching TRBD2 (7 bases). V lost 1 base, J lost 9 bases, and 28 bases lay in between. CDR3 length equals 19 residues. Germline assignment: CDR1 SGHVS and CDR2 FNYEAQ. The CDR3 nucleotides read TGTGCCAGCAGCTTAGGGCCCCGTATGGGGGGGGGCCTCGGAGGTGAGCAGTTCTTC. Its translation: CASSLGPRMGGGLGGEQFF. Based on the CDR3 plus reference TRBV7-6 and TRBJ2-1, the full variable domain is GAGVSQSPRYKVTKRGQDVALRCDPISGHVSLYWYRQALGQGPEFLTYFNYEAQQDKSGLPNDRFSAERPEGSISTLTIQRTEQRDSAMYRCASSLGPRMGGGLGGEQFFGPGTRLTVL.

The genes are TRBV27 and TRBJ1-2, with 10 bases that match TRBD1. Germline V gene lookup returns CDR1 MNHEY and CDR2 SMNVEV (reference sequence). This CDR3 has 14 residues. Trimming took 5 bases from V and 6 from J; bases not matched to a gene: 6. The CDR3 region is CASSEYGQGDGYTF. The DNA of the CDR3 is TGTGCCAGCAGTGAATACGGACAGGGGGATGGCTACACCTTC.